This T cell receptor (beta chain) emerged from a study of regulatory T cells in long-lasting Graves disease (dated by TCRdb to 2020 to 2022). A note on the overall study: To count as having persistent Graves' disease, a patient had to have received antithyroid drug treatment for over 5 years with TSH receptor autoantibodies remaining persistently positive. The study took place in China and was registered as a clinical trial. A total of around 33 samples underwent TCR sequencing, from about 13 patients with persistent Graves' disease and 20 or so patients with newly diagnosed Graves' disease. This study used TCR sequencing and RNA sequencing of peripheral blood to compare persistent Graves' disease patients against newly diagnosed Graves' disease patients. On average, persistent Graves' disease patients in the clinical cohort had been on antithyroid drugs for approximately 10 years.

With regard to this clonotype: Its antigen specificity is not known. Base-call qualities are not available, and no considerably larger clone is one nucleotide away.

The library came from multiplex PCR. Sequencing took place on an Illumina HiSeq 4000. iRepertoire HTBI primers and Arm-PCR amplification of CDR3 regions were used to construct TCR beta libraries. Before sequencing, the PCR products underwent gel purification. Processing in the source paper ran as follows. A total of 62 TRBV and 14 TRBJ segments were identified across samples and were used for gene usage analysis of CDR3 amino acid clonotypes. COPE and FqMerger were used to merge the filtered high-quality paired reads into contigs. BLAST was used to align contigs to the IMGT TRBV, TRBD and TRBJ reference genes, and CDR3 was defined following IMGT. Any clonotype with a frequency above 0.1% was classified as a highly expanded clone. Shannon entropy served as the measure of repertoire diversity, while the Gini coefficient captured V-J evenness. Clonotypes shared by more than one individual were considered public. In TCRdb, the public reads were trimmed at Q25 with fastp and aligned with MiXCR, with productive beta chains retained. A single entry per CDR3 protein holds the most common genes and DNA from its merged rows. The V and J calls were determined by TCRdb, not by the authors. The sample table holds fewer than 450,000 distinct CDR3 sequences, of which 20% to 25% were seen once. Around 20% of the sample lies in the top ten.

Paper-wide results and their limitations: Because the primary lesion, thyroid tissue, could not be accessed, the study looked at peripheral blood alone. A larger number of public clonotypes was shared among persistent patients (2,741) than among newly diagnosed patients (around 880). Sequencing and analysis were restricted to the TCR beta chain. The authors acknowledged the small sample size as a limitation that may reduce accuracy. Preferential use of TRBV28, TRBJ1-2 and TRBJ2-5 was observed in persistent disease, whereas TRBV20-1 and TRBJ2-1 were favored in newly diagnosed disease. Compared with newly diagnosed patients, patients with persistent Graves' disease had lower TCR Shannon entropy and fewer highly expanded clones, which suggests clonal expansion.

Reading the germline V gene (reference sequence) gives CDR1 DFQATT and CDR2 SNEGSKA. There are 12 amino acids in the CDR3, from cysteine to phenylalanine inclusive. CDR3 DNA is the only sequence kept; it has 36 bases, read in frame from the first base. V trim: 4 bases; J trim: 5 bases; unmatched bases: 4. Taken with the paper, the label for time point translates to: persistent/refractory GD, antithyroid drugs over 5 years with positive TRAb. For both TCR sequencing and RNA sequencing, RNA was extracted from PBMCs in TRIzol. Graves' disease was diagnosed according to American Thyroid Association guidelines. Recruitment of patients was carried out at an endocrinology department in Xi'an, China. Each patient gave approximately 9.7 milliliters of peripheral blood, collected in an EDTA anticoagulant tube. Ficoll Paque Plus density gradient separation was used to isolate PBMCs, and no further T cell sorting was done. An Agilent 2100 Bioanalyzer and agarose gel were used to assess RNA quality, and a NanoDrop 2000 was used to measure RNA concentration.

The chain employs TRBV20-1 and TRBJ1-2, with 7 middle bases fitting TRBD1. The sample consisted of peripheral blood mononuclear cells (PBMCs), taken when the disease was refractory, from a patient treated with antithyroid drugs. The TCR comes from a female donor with Graves disease. The CDR3 here reads CSANRGTYGYTF. In nucleotide form, the sequence is TGCAGTGCTAACAGGGGCACTTATGGCTACACCTTC.